The T cell receptor (beta chain) described here comes from a study of blood T cell repertoires in COVID-19 (dated by TCRdb to the early 2020s). Background for the entire study: Samples covering the acute and convalescent phases of COVID-19 were provided by collaborators in the United States, Italy and Spain. The prospective study material was composed of cDNA or gDNA derived from T cells, B-cell-depleted T cells, or PBMCs. Deeply sampled blood TCRbeta repertoires from subjects exposed to, actively infected with, or recovered from COVID-19 were included in the dataset. The repertoires were released in a freely available public database meant as a resource for research on the immune response to SARS-CoV-2. Samples came from the ongoing ImmuneRACE study (first 160 participants) plus 1,254 subjects from 6 global collaborators. A de-identified subject ID, COVID-19 status, age in years and sex were almost always included in the sample metadata. HLA class I and class II types, where available, came from metadata supplied by the sample provider rather than from assay-based typing. The study at large found these results: Clinical and demographic metadata were provided uncurated, with the amount varying by source and participant.

To note about this clone: Its antigen has not been determined. Nothing much larger sits one base from this clone, and base qualities are not available.

TCRbeta CDR3 regions were amplified from genomic DNA using the immunoSEQ Assay, a bias-controlled multiplex PCR. As for the authors' bioinformatics: The number of nucleated cells in each sample was estimated by amplification of reference gene primers within the assay. To quantify the absolute abundance of each unique TCRbeta CDR3 rearrangement, sequence reads were collapsed and filtered. For each sample, productive Simpson clonality was calculated as the square root of Simpson's diversity index across productive rearrangements. TCRdb limited this immuneACCESS table to in-frame rearrangements with V and J called. A share of clones is missing; checked studies link under half to unresolved V genes, and the rest is unexplained. The DNA was the basis for D and trimming; V, J and clone size are from that table. This sample lists over 95,000 clones; less than 85% were detected once. The ten largest clones take up around 15% of the sample.

Each collaborating institution followed its own protocols to collect whole blood in K2EDTA tubes. For TCRbeta analysis, collaborators shipped samples in one of three forms: frozen whole blood, isolated PBMCs, or DNA extracted from either of those sample types. According to the germline V gene, CDR1 reads SNHLY and CDR2 reads FYNNEI. The cysteine opens and the phenylalanine closes a CDR3 of 13 amino acids. Only the CDR3 part of the read is kept: 39 bases, read in frame from the first base. V sheds 4 bases and J sheds 6 bases, leaving 10 bases between their ends. The material sequenced was peripheral blood. The rearranged chain carries TRBV2 and TRBJ1-5; a confident D gene designation cannot be given. This clonotype originated in a woman aged 55-75 years with acute or convalescent COVID-19. CDR3 loop: CASSVDNSQPQHF. The nucleotide sequence is given as TGTGCCAGCAGTGTCGACAACTCTCAGCCCCAGCATTTT.